These 21 T cell receptor beta chains were sequenced from one sample in a study of neoadjuvant anti-PD-1 for oral cavity cancer. Documented time point: after neoadjuvant nivolumab, at surgical resection. TCRdb keeps only in-frame clones here, not all; method: immunoSEQ multiplex PCR. This table holds about 9,800 clones, approximately 59% found once. The sequences come from PBMCs, collected after nivolumab (anti-PD-1) treatment. These receptors came from a person aged 40 to 85 with oral cavity squamous cell carcinoma.

The chain combines TRBV6-1 with TRBJ2-5, with TRBD1 matching over 7 bases. The tail of the sequence fits TRBJ2-7 better, so the J call may be wrong. Germline loops: CDR1 MNHNS, CDR2 SASEGT. CDR3 length equals 13 residues. CDR3 coding DNA: TGTGCCAGCAGGAGGAAGGGGGCGGGCGAGCAGTACTTC. Protein product: CASRRKGAGEQYF.

The rearrangement joins TRBV6-1 to TRBJ2-3; D uncertain. Between the trimmed V and J ends, which lost 6 bases and 6 bases, there was a span of 7 bases. Germline V gives CDR1 MNHNS, CDR2 SASEGT. The CDR3 contains 11 residues. The CDR3 DNA reads as TGTGCCAGCAGCTTAAAGGATACGCAGTATTTT. Translation: CASSLKDTQYF.

The chain employs TRBV10-2 and TRBJ1-2; D uncertain. Germline V gene data show CDR1 as WSHSY and CDR2 as SAAADI. Trimming cost V 3 bases and J 5 bases, with 10 bases left between them. There are 13 residues in the CDR3. In nucleotides, the CDR3 is TGCGCCAGCAGTGAAGTAAACGGGTATGGCTACACCTTC. Translating it yields CASSEVNGYGYTF.

The rearrangement links TRBV5-6 to TRBJ1-5; D remains ambiguous. Per germline, CDR1 SGHDT and CDR2 YYEEEE. V was pared by 4 bases and J by 0 bases, with 11 bases between. The CDR3 is 15 amino acids. DNA of the CDR3: TGTGCCAGCAGCCGAACAACGTATAGCAATCAGCCCCAGCATTTT. Translating it yields CASSRTTYSNQPQHF.

The V call is TRBV6-5, the J call TRBJ1-1, with 9 bases aligning to TRBD1. CDR1 is MNHEY, CDR2 SVGAGI, per germline. This CDR3 has 14 amino acids. The V segment lost 4 bases and the J segment 4 bases; nucleotides outside the gene matches: 4. CDR3 region: CASSSQGASTEAFF. CDR3 bases: TGTGCCAGCAGTTCACAGGGGGCTAGCACTGAAGCTTTCTTT.

The table lists this clone with a few counts. The chain employs TRBV7-2 and TRBJ1-6, with D possibly TRBD1 on 5 matching bases. There are 14 residues in the CDR3. Germline values: CDR1 SGHTA, CDR2 FQGNSA. Trimming removed 5 bases at V and 6 bases at J, with 11 bases between. The CDR3 DNA reads as TGTGCCAGCAGCCCCGCAAGGGGTAATTCACCCCTCCACTTT. Protein sequence: CASSPARGNSPLHF.

CDR3: CASSSSRDRYNTEAFF. CDR3 bases: TGTGCCAGCAGCTCTAGTCGGGACAGATATAACACTGAAGCTTTCTTT. The rearrangement joins TRBV11-2 to TRBJ1-1; 7 positions agree with TRBD1. J was trimmed by 2 bases and V by 4 bases; bases with no gene match: 10. CDR1 and CDR2 from the germline V gene are SGHAT and FQNNGV. The CDR3 sequence is 16 residues long. Variable domain in full (rest from reference TRBV11-2 and TRBJ1-1): EAGVAQSPRYKIIEKRQSVAFWCNPISGHATLYWYQQILGQGPKLLIQFQNNGVVDDSQLPKDRFSAERLKGVDSTLKIQPAKLEDSAVYLCASSSSRDRYNTEAFFGQGTRLTVV.

The rearrangement uses TRBV10-1 and TRBJ2-4, with 7 bases matching TRBD1. Germline loops: CDR1 WNHNN, CDR2 SYGVQD (reference sequence). J was trimmed by 6 bases and V by 0 bases; bases with no gene match: 2. This CDR3 has 14 residues. This chain's CDR3 is CASSESTGSNIQYF. CDR3 bases: TGCGCCAGCAGTGAGTCGACAGGGTCAAACATTCAGTACTTC.

In its sample, this clone is large (0.1 to 1%). The V and J genes are TRBV13 and TRBJ1-6; D perhaps matches TRBD1 (5 bases). Germline V gives CDR1 PRHDT, CDR2 FYEKMQ (reference sequence). The V and J ends lost 4 bases and 0 bases respectively, with 13 bases between them. The CDR3 is 17 amino acids. The DNA for the CDR3 is TGTGCCAGCAGCTCACTACGGGGGAGCTCCTATAATTCACCCCTCCACTTT. Encoded protein: CASSSLRGSSYNSPLHF.

The chain employs TRBV2 and TRBJ1-1; TRBD1 is a possible D gene (6 bases). CDR1 is SNHLY and CDR2 is FYNNEI in the germline V gene. Deletions cut 8 bases from V and 5 bases from J, with 18 bases between. The CDR3 covers 14 residues. The CDR3 DNA follows: TGTGCCAGCGGAACGGGGGGGGCGAGGACTGAAGCTTTCTTT. This codes for CASGTGGARTEAFF.

For the CDR3, the DNA is TGTGCCAGCGCCCGGGACAGGGTCACTGAAGCTTTCTTT. This gives the protein CASARDRVTEAFF. The chain has TRBV28 and TRBJ1-1, with 9 bases matching TRBD1. The V and J ends lost 8 bases and 4 bases, in that order; junction bases with no gene match: 5. The V gene's germline CDR1 is MDHEN and CDR2 SYDVKM. The CDR3 is made up of 13 amino acids.

The chain combines TRBV27 with TRBJ1-4, with 9 bases fitting TRBD1. The V segment lost 6 bases and the J segment 7 bases; nucleotides outside the gene matches: 3. Germline CDR1 reads MNHEY; CDR2 reads SMNVEV (reference sequence). The CDR3 contains 13 residues. The CDR3 spells CASRRQGVEKLFF. The DNA of the CDR3 is TGTGCCAGCAGACGACAGGGGGTTGAAAAACTGTTTTTT.

The chain has TRBV7-2 and TRBJ2-1; no clear D gene. With 2 bases removed from V and 2 bases from J, the gap between germline ends came to 10 bases. This CDR3 contains 15 residues. CDR1 and CDR2 from the germline V gene are SGHTA and FQGNSA. The DNA for the CDR3 is TGTGCCAGCAGCTTATTATCGGCAGCCTACAATGAGCAGTTCTTC. Translation: CASSLLSAAYNEQFF.

The chain links TRBV6-4 to TRBJ1-2; weak D call: TRBD1 (6 bases). The CDR3 is made up of 14 amino acids. Germline values: CDR1 MRHNA, CDR2 SNTAGT. Trimming removed 0 bases at V and 7 bases at J, with 12 bases between. For the CDR3, the DNA is TGTGCCAGCAGTGACTCGAGCAGGGGTGGTGGCTACACCTTC. Amino acid sequence: CASSDSSRGGGYTF.

This sequence joins TRBV25-1 and TRBJ2-3; 7 bases line up with TRBD2. Germline values: CDR1 MGHDK, CDR2 SYGVNS. V lost 4 bases and J lost 0; bases outside the gene matches: 1. This CDR3 comprises 14 residues. CDR3 sequence (DNA): TGTGCCAGCAGTGGGCGGGAGAGCACAGATACGCAGTATTTT. Its protein product is CASSGRESTDTQYF.

This chain uses TRBV5-1 with TRBJ2-5, with TRBD2 matching over 11 bases. CDR1 and CDR2 (germline): SGHRS, YFSETQ. The junction had 3 bases not matched to a gene; V was cut back by 1 base and J by 4 bases. The CDR3 runs 15 residues. The CDR3 coding sequence is TGCGCCAGCAGCTTGCTAGCGGGAGGCGGAGAGACCCAGTACTTC. Translating it yields CASSLLAGGGETQYF. Drawing the rest from reference TRBV5-1 and TRBJ2-5, the complete variable domain is KAGVTQTPRYLIKTRGQQVTLSCSPISGHRSVSWYQQTPGQGLQFLFEYFSETQRNKGNFPGRFSGRQFSNSRSEMNVSTLELGDSALYLCASSLLAGGGETQYFGPGTRLLVL.

J is TRBJ2-4 and V is TRBV19; TRBD1 aligns across 7 bases. Germline values: CDR1 LNHDA, CDR2 SQIVND (reference sequence). This CDR3 has 13 residues. V was pared by 3 bases and J by 8 bases, with 4 bases of the junction left unmatched. The CDR3 bases are TGTGCCAGTAGTATGGGACAGAGGGACATTCAGTACTTC. Residues: CASSMGQRDIQYF.

V and J are TRBV19 and TRBJ2-7, with a possible D match to TRBD2 (5 bases). The CDR3 loop spans 15 amino acids. Germline assignment: CDR1 LNHDA and CDR2 SQIVND (reference sequence). Trimming took 7 bases from V and 3 from J, leaving 19 bases between them. CDR3 protein: CASKTTDSPFYEQYF. CDR3 nucleotide sequence: TGTGCCAGTAAGACTACAGACTCCCCTTTCTACGAGCAGTACTTC.

The rearrangement links TRBV2 to TRBJ2-1; 7 nucleotides agree with TRBD2. Losses at the gene ends were 6 bases for V and 2 bases for J; bases not matched to a gene: 13. This CDR3 spans 17 amino acids. Germline V gene data show CDR1 as SNHLY and CDR2 as FYNNEI. The CDR3 loop is CASRSGLAGSTYNEQFF. The DNA for the CDR3 is TGTGCCAGCAGGAGCGGATTAGCGGGCTCTACCTACAATGAGCAGTTCTTC.

The V gene is TRBV21-1, the J gene TRBJ1-2; the D call in the table, TRBD1, was not verified against the DNA. TRBV21-1 is a listed pseudogene. This CDR3 comprises 13 residues. The CDR3 loop is CASSKANNYGYTF. In nucleotides, the CDR3 is TGTGCCAGCAGCAAGGCCAACAACTATGGCTACACCTTC.

J is TRBJ1-6 and V is TRBV6-1; D is uncertain. V was clipped by 2 bases and J by 4 bases, with 15 bases between them. The CDR3 is 17 amino acids. Germline CDR1 and CDR2: MNHNS and SASEGT. The CDR3 nucleotides read TGTGCCAGCAGTGAACTCGGTCCTCTCGGGTATAATTCACCCCTCCACTTT. Its protein product is CASSELGPLGYNSPLHF.